Listed below are T cell receptor beta chains from one sample, sequenced in a study of shared clonotypes between healthy human individuals. Profiled with immunoSEQ multiplex PCR; TCRdb holds only in-frame clones, not every one. The repertoire consists of some 2,100,000 clones, with under 97% occurring once and the leading ten covering 0.1% to 0.15%. Sequencing was done on a sample of naive CD4+ T cells sorted from blood. Receptor source: a man aged 18 to 29 in good health. The CDR3 runs from the conserved cysteine through the conserved F or W. The D gene is left open where the match is weak. Size is omitted from some rows. Given values are once, few, many or a class for expanded clones.

>-|-|TRBV5-1|TRBJ1-6
TGCGCCAGCAGCTTGGAACAGGTTGGTTCACCCCTCCACTTT
CASSLEQVGSPLHF
>-|-|TRBV6-5|TRBJ2-2
TGTGCCAGCACCCCCGGGTGGGGTCTCACCGGGGAGCTGTTTTTT
CASTPGWGLTGELFF
>TRBD2|-|TRBV7-2|TRBJ2-7
TGTGCCAGCAGCTTCGCGGAGCTAGCGGCCTACGAGCAGTACTTC
CASSFAELAAYEQYF
>-|-|TRBV28|TRBJ1-3
TGTGCCAGCAGCCTGTGGGCTGGAAACACCATATATTTT
CASSLWAGNTIYF
>-|-|TRBV2|TRBJ1-3
TGTGCCAGCAGTGGTTGGGGGAACTCTGGAAACACCATATATTTT
CASSGWGNSGNTIYF
>-|-|TRBV28|TRBJ2-7
TGTGCCAGCAGTTTCCCGACAATCGCTACCAATACGTTCTACGAGCAGTACTTC
CASSFPTIATNTFYEQYF
>-|-|TRBV5-6|TRBJ2-3
TGTGCCAGCAGCTTGGGTTCCGGAGATACGCAGTATTTT
CASSLGSGDTQYF
>-|-|TRBV2|TRBJ2-7
TGTGCCAGCAGTCCGAGCGGAACCAAGGGCGAGCAGTACTTC
CASSPSGTKGEQYF
>-|-|TRBV5-6|TRBJ1-2
TGTGCCAGCAGCTTGGAGGGGATCGGCTACACCTTC
CASSLEGIGYTF
>-|-|TRBV18|TRBJ2-5
TGTGCCAGCTCACCGGCACAGAGACAAGAGACCCAGTACTTC
CASSPAQRQETQYF
>-|-|TRBV6-5|TRBJ2-1
TGTGCCAGCAGTTACGATCGGACTAATGAGCAGTTCTTC
CASSYDRTNEQFF
>-|-|TRBV10-1|TRBJ2-3
TGCGCCAGCAGTGCTCTTAGGGCAGATACGCAGTATTTT
CASSALRADTQYF
>-|-|TRBV4-1|TRBJ2-3
TGCGCCAGCAGCCCGGGGGGCGGGCGAAGCACAGATACGCAGTATTTT
CASSPGGGRSTDTQYF
>-|once|TRBV2|TRBJ1-5
TGTGCCAGCAGTTTCCCCGGACAGTTCAATCAGCCCCAGCATTTT
CASSFPGQFNQPQHF
>-|-|TRBV9|TRBJ2-3
TGTGCCAGCAGCTCCCCGGGGGGCAGCACAGATACGCAGTATTTT
CASSSPGGSTDTQYF
>TRBD1|-|TRBV9|TRBJ1-3
TGTGCCAGCAGCGCCCAGGGGGGGGCTGGAAACACCATATATTTT
CASSAQGGAGNTIYF
>TRBD2|-|TRBV7-9|TRBJ2-5
TGTGCCAGCAGCCAGCCGGGACTAGCGGAAGAGACCCAGTACTTC
CASSQPGLAEETQYF
>-|-|TRBV6-4|TRBJ2-1
TGTGCCAGCAGCAGATCTAGCGTGGGCTCCTACAATGAGCAGTTCTTC
CASSRSSVGSYNEQFF
>-|-|TRBV11-2|TRBJ1-6
TGTGCCAGCAGCCCACCCAGGGGTTATAATTCACCCCTCCACTTT
CASSPPRGYNSPLHF
>TRBD2|-|TRBV6-1|TRBJ2-4
TGTGCCAGCAGTGACCAGCGGGACCTCAAAAACATTCAGTACTTC
CASSDQRDLKNIQYF
>-|-|TRBV6-1|TRBJ2-5
TGTGCCAGCAGTGAATGGAGGGCCCAAGAGACCCAGTACTTC
CASSEWRAQETQYF
>TRBD1|once|TRBV5-1|TRBJ1-2
TGCGCCAGCAGCTTGGTGGGGACAGGGGGTTATGGCTACACCTTC
CASSLVGTGGYGYTF
>-|many|TRBV7-9|TRBJ2-7
TGTGCCAGCAGCCCGACCGGGAGACCCGAGCAGTACTTC
CASSPTGRPEQYF
>-|-|TRBV10-1|TRBJ2-3
TGCGCCAGCAGTGAGGGTAGCGGAATGCGCACAGATACGCAGTATTTT
CASSEGSGMRTDTQYF
>TRBD2|-|TRBV5-1|TRBJ2-5
TGCGCCAGCAGCTTGTTCGGGGGGACGGAGGAGACCCAGTACTTC
CASSLFGGTEETQYF
>-|-|TRBV10-3|TRBJ2-3
TGTGCCATCAGGGCTGAAGCGGCGGGATCAGATACGCAGTATTTT
CAIRAEAAGSDTQYF
>TRBD2|-|TRBV10-1|TRBJ2-3
TGCGCCAGCAGTGACACTAGCGGGTACACAGATACGCAGTATTTT
CASSDTSGYTDTQYF
>-|-|TRBV2|TRBJ1-2
TGTGCCAGCAACACCCTTTGGGATGGCTACACCTTC
CASNTLWDGYTF
>-|-|TRBV11-2|TRBJ2-5
TGTGCCAGCAGCGGACAGCAAAAGAGGGAGACCCAGTACTTC
CASSGQQKRETQYF
>TRBD1|once|TRBV9|TRBJ1-2
TGTGCCAGCAGCGTAGACGCAGGGGGCGCCGCTAACTATGGCTACACCTTC
CASSVDAGGAANYGYTF
>-|-|TRBV5-1|TRBJ1-4
TGCGCCAGCAGTAAGGGGGATAATGAAAAACTGTTTTTT
CASSKGDNEKLFF
>TRBD2|-|TRBV9|TRBJ2-2
TGTGCCAGCAGTGCCACTAGCGGGCGCACCGGGGAGCTGTTTTTT
CASSATSGRTGELFF
>-|-|TRBV2|TRBJ2-7
TGTGCCAGCAGTGATCCGGGAATCTCCTACGAGCAGTACTTC
CASSDPGISYEQYF
>-|-|TRBV27|TRBJ1-1
TGTGCCAGCAGGGCCTCGATCGGGTTGTTGAACACTGAAGCTTTCTTT
CASRASIGLLNTEAFF
>-|-|TRBV27|TRBJ2-3
TGTGCCAGCAGTCTACCGGGACCTTACACAGATACGCAGTATTTT
CASSLPGPYTDTQYF
>-|-|TRBV11-2|TRBJ1-6
TGTGCCAGCAGCTGGACTCGCTCCTATAATTCACCCCTCCACTTT
CASSWTRSYNSPLHF
>-|-|TRBV18|TRBJ2-5
TGTGCCAGCTCCTACACAGGGCAAGAGACCCAGTACTTC
CASSYTGQETQYF
>TRBD1|-|TRBV10-3|TRBJ1-2
TGTGCCATCAGTGACCAGGGGGTGGGTAACTATGGCTACACCTTC
CAISDQGVGNYGYTF
>-|-|TRBV7-2|TRBJ2-7
TGTGCCAGCAGCTTAGGGTGGGCGAACGAGCAGTACTTC
CASSLGWANEQYF
>TRBD1|-|TRBV9|TRBJ2-3
TGTGCCAGCAGCCCTACGACAGGGGCCAGTACGCAGTATTTT
CASSPTTGASTQYF
>-|few|TRBV2|TRBJ2-2
TGTGCCAGCAGGGGGGCAGGGAGGAACACCGGGGAGCTGTTTTTT
CASRGAGRNTGELFF
>TRBD2|once|TRBV11-2|TRBJ2-7
TGTGCCAGCAGCTTAGACGGACTAGTTTACTACGAGCAGTACTTC
CASSLDGLVYYEQYF
>TRBD2|once|TRBV7-7|TRBJ2-3
TGTGCTAGCAGCCCGGGACTAGCAGCTAGCACAGATACGCAGTATTTT
CASSPGLAASTDTQYF
>-|once|TRBV6-6|TRBJ2-4
TGTGCCAGCAGTTACCAGGCCCTAGCCAAAAACATTCAGTACTTC
CASSYQALAKNIQYF
>-|-|TRBV5-1|TRBJ2-7
TGCGCCAGCAGCTTGTCGGGCGGGGTCTACGAGCAGTACTTC
CASSLSGGVYEQYF
>TRBD2|-|TRBV30|TRBJ2-3
TGTGCCTGGAGCTCGGGAGGCCACCGCACAGATACGCAGTATTTT
CAWSSGGHRTDTQYF
>-|-|TRBV5-8|TRBJ1-5
TGTGCCAGCAGCTTTGACGGTCATCAGCCCCAGCATTTT
CASSFDGHQPQHF
>TRBD1|-|TRBV9|TRBJ1-4
TGTGCCAGCTCACAGGGGCCTAATGAAAAACTGTTTTTT
CASSQGPNEKLFF
>-|-|TRBV2|TRBJ2-5
TGTGCCAGCAGTGAAGCCGCCTCCACAGGGACTGGGGAGACCCAGTACTTC
CASSEAASTGTGETQYF
>-|once|TRBV11-2|TRBJ1-2
TGTGCCAGCAGCTTAGTAAGCGGAGCTAACTATGGCTACACCTTC
CASSLVSGANYGYTF
>TRBD2|-|TRBV18|TRBJ2-5
TGTGCCAGCTCACCATACAGCGGGGCGGAGACCCAGTACTTC
CASSPYSGAETQYF
>TRBD1|-|TRBV18|TRBJ2-2
TGTGCCAGCTCACTCCGGACAGGACTGAACACCGGGGAGCTGTTTTTT
CASSLRTGLNTGELFF
>TRBD1|-|TRBV19|TRBJ2-1
TGTGCCAGTAGGGTTGGACAGGGCTACAATGAGCAGTTCTTC
CASRVGQGYNEQFF
>-|once|TRBV19|TRBJ2-6
TGTGCCAGTAGTATCGGGAAGAGTACTGGGGCCAACGTCCTGACTTTC
CASSIGKSTGANVLTF
>-|-|TRBV18|TRBJ2-5
TGTGCCAGCTCACGGACACCCCAAGAGACCCAGTACTTC
CASSRTPQETQYF